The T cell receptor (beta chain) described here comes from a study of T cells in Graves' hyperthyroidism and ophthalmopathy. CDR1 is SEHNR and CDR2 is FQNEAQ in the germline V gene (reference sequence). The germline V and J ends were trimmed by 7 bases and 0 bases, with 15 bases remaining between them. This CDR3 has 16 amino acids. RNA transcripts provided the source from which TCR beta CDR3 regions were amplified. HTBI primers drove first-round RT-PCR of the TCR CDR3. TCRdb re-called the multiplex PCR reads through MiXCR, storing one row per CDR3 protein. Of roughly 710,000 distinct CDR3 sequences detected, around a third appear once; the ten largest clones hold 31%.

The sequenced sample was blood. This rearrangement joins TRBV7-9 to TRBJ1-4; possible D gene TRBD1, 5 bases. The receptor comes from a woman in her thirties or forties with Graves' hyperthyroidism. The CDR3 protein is CASIRWDRSTNEKLFF. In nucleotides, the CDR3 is TGTGCCAGCATCAGGTGGGACCGCTCAACTAATGAAAAACTGTTTTTT.